This TCR beta chain appears in the sequencing data of a study of Tregs in tolerant kidney transplant recipients. Using immunoSEQ multiplex PCR, the repertoire was profiled, and TCRdb retains in-frame clones only, with some absent. This table has about 60,000 clones, about nine tenths appearing once. After removal of 1 base from V and 7 bases from J, the junction contained 2 bases not matched to a gene. The CDR3 runs to 13 residues. CDR1 and CDR2 (germline): SGHVS, FQNEAQ. Unstimulated regulatory T cells (CD4+CD25+CD127-), CD4+CD25- non-regulatory cells, CD4 and CD8 cells were FACS-sorted from thawed PBMCs.

Specimen: CD8+ T cells from blood, collected before the transplant. This chain joins TRBV7-8 and TRBJ2-7; 9 nucleotides line up with TRBD1. The clonotype was recovered from a human donor who received a combined kidney and bone marrow transplant. The CDR3 spells CASSLEDRGEQYF. In nucleotides, the CDR3 is TGTGCCAGCAGCTTAGAGGACAGGGGAGAGCAGTACTTC.